The 9 T cell receptor beta chains in this list originate from one sample, sequenced in a study of cytomegalovirus exposure and HLA in healthy donors. PCR was performed using 60 Vbeta and 13 Jbeta primers. The repertoire was sequenced with immunoSEQ multiplex PCR; TCRdb's copy has only in-frame clones and lacks some. This sample carries 110,000 to 150,000 clones, with 2% to 3% going to the ten biggest clones. Sequencing used PBMCs. The receptor set was obtained from a man in his forties in good health and CMV-seronegative.

The V call is TRBV7-7, the J call TRBJ2-7; D is possibly TRBD1 (6 bases). Trimming removed 0 bases at V and 3 bases at J, with 6 bases between. Germline CDR1 is SSHAT and CDR2 is FNYEAQ (reference sequence). The CDR3 contains 13 residues. The CDR3 protein is CASSLATGYEQYF. The CDR3 DNA sequence: TGTGCCAGCAGCTTAGCGACAGGCTACGAGCAGTACTTC.

The chain is built from TRBV9 and TRBJ1-5; the D is unclear. Germline-derived CDR1 and CDR2 are SGDLS and YYNGEE. CDR3 length equals 15 residues. V lost 0 bases and J 3 bases, leaving 10 bases between the germline ends. This chain's CDR3 is CASSVGPSLNQPQHF. CDR3 nucleotide sequence: TGTGCCAGCAGCGTAGGGCCCTCTCTCAATCAGCCCCAGCATTTT.

Remarks on this clone: No conserved phenylalanine or tryptophan is present at the end of the CDR3, so a read error is the likely explanation. The chain recombines TRBV6-5 with TRBJ2-7, with 8 bases matching TRBD1. The CDR3 length is 15 residues. Unmatched junction bases numbered 7, after V lost 0 bases and J lost 6 bases. The germline V gene encodes CDR1 MNHEY and CDR2 SVGAGI. The CDR3 nucleotides read TGTGCCAGCAGTTACTCGGCAGGGGGCTTGCGCGAGCAGTACCTC. Translating it yields CASSYSAGGLREQYL.

The CDR3 DNA reads TGCGCCATCCCAACCGGGAAGCTCGGCTATGGCTACACCTTC. It yields the protein CAIPTGKLGYGYTF. The chain has TRBV10-1 and TRBJ1-2; the D is unclear. Germline values: CDR1 WNHNN, CDR2 SYGVQD (reference sequence). The CDR3 is 14 residues long. V lost 10 bases, J lost 4 bases, and 19 bases lay in between.

The V and J genes are TRBV5-1 and TRBJ2-5; a possible D gene is TRBD2 (6 bases). The germline CDR1 and CDR2 sequences are SGHRS and YFSETQ. CDR3 length equals 12 residues. Trimming removed 7 bases at V and 3 bases at J, with 10 bases between. CDR3 DNA: TGCGCCAGCGGGGAGGTGGAAGAGACCCAGTACTTC. Amino acids: CASGEVEETQYF.

V is TRBV7-9 and J is TRBJ2-7, with TRBD1 as a possible D gene (6 bases). Trimming stripped 10 bases from V and 1 base from J, with 11 bases between. CDR1 and CDR2 (germline): SEHNR, FQNEAQ (reference sequence). The CDR3 is 12 amino acids. The CDR3, as DNA: TGTGCCACCGAGGACAGTTCCTACGAGCAGTACTTC. It encodes CATEDSSYEQYF.

CDR3 sequence: CASRQTGGGSPLHF. CDR3 coding DNA: TGTGCCAGCAGGCAGACAGGGGGCGGTTCACCCCTCCACTTT. The rearrangement uses TRBV28 and TRBJ1-6; 10 positions match TRBD1. The CDR3 is 14 residues long. In germline, CDR1 is MDHEN, CDR2 SYDVKM. J was trimmed by 9 bases and V by 6 bases; bases with no gene match: 5.

The chain is built from TRBV10-1 and TRBJ2-7; 9 nucleotides align to TRBD2. The CDR3 length is 16 residues. V lost 2 bases to trimming and J lost 4 bases; unmatched junction nucleotides: 9. CDR1 and CDR2 from the germline V gene are WNHNN and SYGVQD (reference sequence). The CDR3 nucleotides are TGCGCCAGCAGTGAGGCCAGCGGGGGGTGCTCTTACGAGCAGTACTTC. Its translation: CASSEASGGCSYEQYF.

The rearrangement uses TRBV6-5 and TRBJ1-6; D gene ambiguous. Looked up from germline, CDR1 is MNHEY and CDR2 is SVGAGI. The length of the CDR3 is 13 residues. V lost 6 bases and J lost 5, with 8 bases in between. CDR3 sequence reads: CASSLGNNSPLHF. CDR3 in DNA: TGTGCCAGCAGCCTGGGCAATAATTCACCCCTCCACTTT.